The 25 T cell receptor beta chains in this list originate from one sample, sequenced in a study of shared clonotypes between healthy human individuals (dated by TCRdb to about 2020). CD8 naive samples consisted of CD45RO-negative cells that were positively selected for CCR7, yielding a CD45RA+CCR7+ population without TemRA cells. The library was made by the immunoSEQ multiplex PCR assay. This is the immuneACCESS table as TCRdb keeps it, with only in-frame sequences that have V and J called. A part of the clones is gone; compared with another copy, unresolved V genes explain less than half, and the rest is unexplained. The table for this sample lists about 2,100,000 clones; roughly 91% of them were counted only once. The biggest ten clones account for about 1.5% of the sample. Sequencing used naive CD8+ T cells from PBMCs. The cell subset or site tag for this specimen amounts to: CD45RA+CCR7+. These receptors originate from a young man in good health. Some clones in this sample may be carry-over from other donors' samples.

V and J are TRBV4-1 and TRBJ2-3, with D possibly matching TRBD1 (5 bases). V lost 0 bases, J lost 2 bases, and 15 bases lay in between. This CDR3 comprises 17 residues. Germline CDR1 and CDR2: MGHRA and YSYEKL. CDR3 residues: CASSQDTGESLTDTQYF. CDR3 DNA sequence: TGCGCCAGCAGCCAAGATACAGGTGAGAGTCTCACAGATACGCAGTATTTT.

This chain joins TRBV29-1 and TRBJ1-1; a weak D match, TRBD1 (6 bases). Per the germline V gene, CDR1 is SQVTM and CDR2 is ANQGSEA. The CDR3 contains 13 residues. The ends were cut back, 7 bases at V and 0 bases at J, with 12 bases in the middle. Here the CDR3 DNA reads TGCAGCGCTTGGACAGCTATGAACACTGAAGCTTTCTTT. Its translation is CSAWTAMNTEAFF.

CDR3 sequence (DNA): TGTGCCAGCAGCTTGTGGGCAGCCGAGCAGTACTTC. This encodes CASSLWAAEQYF. The V and J genes are TRBV5-4 and TRBJ2-7; unclear D gene. Germline V gene lookup returns CDR1 SGHNT and CDR2 YYREEE (reference sequence). This CDR3 comprises 12 residues. V lost 1 base to trimming and J lost 6 bases, with 8 bases between them. Complete variable domain (other parts from reference TRBV5-4 and TRBJ2-7): ETGVTQSPTHLIKTRGQQVTLRCSSQSGHNTVSWYQQALGQGPQFIFQYYREEENGRGNFPPRFSGLQFPNYSSELNVNALELDDSALYLCASSLWAAEQYFGPGTRLTVT.

The chain combines TRBV5-1 with TRBJ2-1, with 7 bases aligning to TRBD2. V lost 2 bases to trimming and J lost 4 bases; unmatched junction nucleotides: 15. The CDR3 is made up of 18 amino acids. The germline V gene has CDR1 SGHRS and CDR2 YFSETQ. CDR3 nucleotide sequence: TGCGCCAGCAGCTTCACCCTTTTTGGGGAGGGCCTTTACAATGAGCAGTTCTTC. It encodes CASSFTLFGEGLYNEQFF.

CDR3 sequence reads: CAKSWPQALSYEQYF. Here the CDR3 DNA reads TGTGCCAAATCTTGGCCACAGGCCCTCTCCTACGAGCAGTACTTC. This rearrangement joins TRBV27 to TRBJ2-7; tentative D call: TRBD1 (5 bases). Trimming removed 10 bases from V and 0 bases from J, with 19 bases in between. This CDR3 comprises 15 residues. Germline values: CDR1 MNHEY, CDR2 SMNVEV (reference sequence).

On this clone itself: The sample holds other DNA sequences that translate to the same CDR3. This rearrangement joins TRBV9 to TRBJ2-1; tentative D call: TRBD2 (6 bases). This CDR3 is built from 15 residues. The ends were cut back, 0 bases at V and 4 bases at J, with 11 bases in the middle. Germline V gives CDR1 SGDLS, CDR2 YYNGEE. The CDR3 loop is CASSVGAGPYNEQFF. CDR3 DNA: TGTGCCAGCAGCGTAGGGGCGGGACCTTACAATGAGCAGTTCTTC.

The chain carries TRBV5-1 and TRBJ2-7; D uncertain. This CDR3 region has 13 residues. The ends were cut back, 8 bases at V and 3 bases at J, with 15 bases in the middle. CDR1 and CDR2 (germline): SGHRS, YFSETQ. The CDR3 spells CASMGPFGYEQYF. The CDR3 DNA sequence: TGCGCCAGTATGGGTCCCTTTGGCTACGAGCAGTACTTC.

The CDR3 here is CASSIGQPTGELFF. CDR3 DNA sequence: TGTGCCAGTAGTATAGGACAGCCCACCGGGGAGCTGTTTTTT. This sequence joins TRBV19 and TRBJ2-2, with D possibly being TRBD1 (5 bases). Germline V lookup: CDR1 LNHDA, CDR2 SQIVND (reference sequence). The length of the CDR3 is 14 residues. The germline V and J ends were trimmed by 1 base and 4 bases, with 7 bases remaining between them. Variable domain in full (rest from reference TRBV19 and TRBJ2-2): DGGITQSPKYLFRKEGQNVTLSCEQNLNHDAMYWYRQDPGQGLRLIYYSQIVNDFQKGDIAEGYSVSREKKESFPLTVTSAQKNPTAFYLCASSIGQPTGELFFGEGSRLTVL.

In the case of this clone: Distinct nucleotide sequences in the sample also encode this CDR3. The V and J genes are TRBV9 and TRBJ2-3; 12 bases are a match to TRBD2. The CDR3 extends over 17 amino acids. The junction had 7 bases not matched to a gene; V was cut back by 2 bases and J by 3 bases. Looked up from germline, CDR1 is SGDLS and CDR2 is YYNGEE. The CDR3 region is CASSVNLAGGPTDTQYF. The CDR3 region has the DNA TGTGCCAGCAGCGTGAACCTAGCGGGAGGGCCTACAGATACGCAGTATTTT.

This clone was counted only a few times. The chain is built from TRBV27 and TRBJ2-2; tentative D call: TRBD1 (6 bases). The V end was cut by 7 bases, the J end by 9 bases, with 12 bases between. Germline CDR1 reads MNHEY; CDR2 reads SMNVEV (reference sequence). The CDR3 runs to 12 residues. CDR3 DNA: TGTGCCAGCATCCCTGACAGGTGGGAGCTGTTTTTT. Amino acids: CASIPDRWELFF.

The CDR3, as DNA: TGTGCCAGCAGCTTACAAGGGACATTCTACGAGCAGTACTTC. It specifies CASSLQGTFYEQYF. The chain combines TRBV7-9 with TRBJ2-7; a possible D gene is TRBD1 (6 bases). Germline-derived CDR1 and CDR2 are SEHNR and FQNEAQ (reference sequence). Trimming took 2 bases from V and 3 from J, leaving 11 bases between them. The CDR3 has 14 residues.

The chain recombines TRBV6-1 with TRBJ2-5; 7 positions match TRBD1. V lost 2 bases to trimming and J lost 2 bases; unmatched junction nucleotides: 2. The germline gives CDR1 MNHNS, CDR2 SASEGT. This CDR3 region has 14 residues. In DNA, the CDR3 is TGTGCCAGCAGTGAAAACAGGGGACAAGAGACCCAGTACTTC. It encodes CASSENRGQETQYF.

The V call is TRBV28, the J call TRBJ2-2, with D possibly matching TRBD1 (6 bases). The CDR3 has 15 residues. Germline CDR1 and CDR2: MDHEN and SYDVKM. Trimming removed 6 bases from V and 2 bases from J, with 13 bases in between. CDR3 sequence: CASSMDSQNTGELFF. The CDR3 DNA reads TGTGCCAGCAGCATGGACAGTCAAAACACCGGGGAGCTGTTTTTT. The complete variable domain, with remaining parts taken from reference TRBV28 and TRBJ2-2, reads DVKVTQSSRYLVKRTGEKVFLECVQDMDHENMFWYRQDPGLGLRLIYFSYDVKMKEKGDIPEGYSVSREKKERFSLILESASTNQTSMYLCASSMDSQNTGELFFGEGSRLTVL.

Details on this clone: Other DNA sequences of this sample code for an identical CDR3. The V call is TRBV13, the J call TRBJ2-2, with D hard to call. CDR1 and CDR2 (germline): PRHDT, FYEKMQ (reference sequence). V was clipped by 2 bases and J by 5 bases, with 0 bases between them. CDR3 length: 11 residues. In DNA, the CDR3 is TGTGCCAGCAGCTTAACCGGGGAGCTGTTTTTT. This translates into CASSLTGELFF.

A single count supports this clone. The CDR3 DNA sequence: TGTGCCAGCAGTTCCCGGGGGTGGAGAGGCACCGGGGAGCTGTTTTTT. It is translated as CASSSRGWRGTGELFF. The chain carries TRBV27 and TRBJ2-2; a possible D gene is TRBD2 (6 bases). Germline CDR1 and CDR2: MNHEY and SMNVEV (reference sequence). V shed 4 bases and J shed 4 bases, with 16 bases lying between them. The CDR3 runs to 16 residues.

DNA for the CDR3: TGCGCCAGCAGCCTGGGACAGCATCTCACAAAACGGGACAATGAGCAGTTCTTC. As protein: CASSLGQHLTKRDNEQFF. This chain joins TRBV4-3 and TRBJ2-1, with 7 bases fitting TRBD1. The J segment lost 5 bases and the V segment lost 4 bases, leaving 17 bases of the junction unmatched. Germline lookup yields CDR1 LGHNA and CDR2 YSLEER. CDR3 size: 18 residues.

This rearrangement joins TRBV6-5 to TRBJ2-7; 7 bases map to TRBD2. There are 14 residues in the CDR3. V lost 5 bases, J lost 3 bases, and 7 bases stayed unmatched. Germline CDR1 MNHEY, CDR2 SVGAGI. CDR3 in DNA: TGTGCCAGCAGTCAGACTAGCCGGTACTACGAGCAGTACTTC. Amino acid sequence: CASSQTSRYYEQYF.

CDR3 coding DNA: TGTGCCTGGATTAGAGATACGCAGTATTTT. Protein: CAWIRDTQYF. The gene calls are TRBV30 and TRBJ2-3; D remains ambiguous. CDR3 length: 10 amino acids. V was clipped by 4 bases and J by 5 bases, with 4 bases between them. Germline V lookup: CDR1 GTSNPN, CDR2 SVGIG (reference sequence).

The chain couples TRBV7-2 to TRBJ2-1; a weak D match, TRBD2 (6 bases). Per the germline V gene, CDR1 is SGHTA and CDR2 is FQGNSA. This CDR3 contains 15 residues. V lost 3 bases, J lost 0 bases, and 9 bases lay in between. CDR3 DNA: TGTGCCAGCAGCTTTCGGGGGAGCTCCTACAATGAGCAGTTCTTC. Its translation: CASSFRGSSYNEQFF.

With respect to this clone: In the same sample, other DNA sequences code for this CDR3. In DNA form, the CDR3 reads TGTGCCAGCAGCTTCGCCTCCTACAATGAGCAGTTCTTC. Translating it yields CASSFASYNEQFF. The chain recombines TRBV7-9 with TRBJ2-1; no reliable D call. Germline CDR1 reads SEHNR; CDR2 reads FQNEAQ (reference sequence). The CDR3 loop spans 13 amino acids. The V end lost 3 bases, the J end lost 0 bases, and 3 bases lay between the germline ends.

Only one count was recorded for this clone. The chain uses TRBV28 and TRBJ2-7; D may be TRBD1 (5 bases). Trimming removed 6 bases at V and 4 bases at J, with 10 bases between. Per the germline V gene, CDR1 is MDHEN and CDR2 is SYDVKM. This CDR3 comprises 12 residues. The CDR3 is CASRGPGYEQYF. The DNA for the CDR3 is TGTGCCAGCAGGGGGCCAGGGTACGAGCAGTACTTC.

This chain connects TRBV4-1 to TRBJ2-7, with D perhaps matching TRBD1 (6 bases). Germline-derived CDR1 and CDR2 are MGHRA and YSYEKL. CDR3 length: 15 amino acids. Trimming took 1 base from V and 2 from J, leaving 12 bases between them. CDR3 loop: CASSQGPGTTYEQYF. CDR3 in DNA: TGCGCCAGCAGCCAAGGACCTGGGACAACCTACGAGCAGTACTTC.

The rearrangement joins TRBV19 to TRBJ2-1; 9 bases align to TRBD1. This CDR3 is built from 15 residues. With 10 bases clipped from V and 6 bases from J, the junction kept 13 bases outside the gene matches. Germline V gene data show CDR1 as LNHDA and CDR2 as SQIVND (reference sequence). The CDR3 DNA reads TGTGCCACTCACGACCGGACAGGGGTGGGCAATGAGCAGTTCTTC. Amino acids: CATHDRTGVGNEQFF.

The CDR3 DNA follows: TGTGCCAGCAGTGTGGGACAGGAGGGGGTAACTAATGAAAAACTGTTTTTT. Its protein product is CASSVGQEGVTNEKLFF. The V call is TRBV25-1, the J call TRBJ1-4; 8 nucleotides agree with TRBD1. The CDR3 runs to 17 residues. The J segment lost 1 base and the V segment lost 4 bases, leaving 8 bases of the junction unmatched. Germline V gene lookup returns CDR1 MGHDK and CDR2 SYGVNS.

J is TRBJ2-5 and V is TRBV6-5, with D unclear. The J call is in doubt because the DNA end fits TRBJ2-7 better. The CDR3 length is 13 residues. The germline V gene has CDR1 MNHEY and CDR2 SVGAGI. The CDR3 bases are TGTGCCAGCAGTTACTCGGTCCTGTACGAGCAGTACTTC. This gives the protein CASSYSVLYEQYF.